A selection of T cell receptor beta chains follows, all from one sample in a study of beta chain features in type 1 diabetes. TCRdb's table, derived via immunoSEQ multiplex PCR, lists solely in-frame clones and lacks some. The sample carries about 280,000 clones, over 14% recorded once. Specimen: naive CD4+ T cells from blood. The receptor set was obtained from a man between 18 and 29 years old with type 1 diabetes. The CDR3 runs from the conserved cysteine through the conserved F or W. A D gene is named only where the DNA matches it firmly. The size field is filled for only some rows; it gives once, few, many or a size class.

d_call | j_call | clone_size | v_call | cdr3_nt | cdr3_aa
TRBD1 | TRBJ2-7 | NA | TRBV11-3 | TGTGCCAGCAGCCCAGGGGGCCAGAAGAACCACGAGCAGTACTTC | CASSPGGQKNHEQYF
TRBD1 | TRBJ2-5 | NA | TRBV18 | TGTGCCAGCTCCCGGAGGACAGGGCAAGAGACCCAGTACTTC | CASSRRTGQETQYF
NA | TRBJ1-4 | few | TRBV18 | TGTGCCAGCTCACCCGCGGGGGCAGCTGAAAAACTGTTTTTT | CASSPAGAAEKLFF
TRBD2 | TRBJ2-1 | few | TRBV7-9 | TGTGCCAGCAGCTCATACGGACTAGCGGGAGTCGAGCAGTTCTTC | CASSSYGLAGVEQFF
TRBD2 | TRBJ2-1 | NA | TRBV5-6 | TGTGCCAGCAGCGCGGGACTAGCGGGAGGAACACGGGAGCAGTTCTTC | CASSAGLAGGTREQFF
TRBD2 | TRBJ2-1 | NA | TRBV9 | TGTGCCAGCAGCCTGGGGCTAGCGGGAGGGGAGCAGTTCTTC | CASSLGLAGGEQFF
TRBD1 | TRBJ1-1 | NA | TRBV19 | TGTGCCAGTAGTACCCTGGGACAGGCCGTAGTGTTTTCCACTGAAGCTTTCTTT | CASSTLGQAVVFSTEAFF
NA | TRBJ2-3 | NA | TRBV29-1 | TGCAGCGTTGATTCCCAGGGCCGCACAGATACGCAGTATTTT | CSVDSQGRTDTQYF
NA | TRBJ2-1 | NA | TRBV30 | TGTGCCTGGAGCGGGGCAGCGGAGGGTGAGCAGTTCTTC | CAWSGAAEGEQFF
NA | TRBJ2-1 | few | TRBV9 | TGTGCCAGCAGCGTAAACCCCTTCAAGATCCCCACAGGTGATGAGCAGTTCTTC | CASSVNPFKIPTGDEQFF
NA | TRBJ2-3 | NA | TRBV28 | TGTGCCAGCAGTTATGTGGCGCGGGGCACAGATACGCAGTATTTT | CASSYVARGTDTQYF
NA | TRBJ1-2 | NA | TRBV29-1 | TGCAGCGTTGAATCTTACGGTAGTGTTCGTGGCTACACCTTC | CSVESYGSVRGYTF
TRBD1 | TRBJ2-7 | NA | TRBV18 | TGTGCCAGCTCACCCCCGGGACAGAGAACCTACGAGCAGTACTTC | CASSPPGQRTYEQYF
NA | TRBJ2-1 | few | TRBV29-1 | TGCAGCGTTGGGTCCCTCGCGGGGCGCCCTCGAGGTGAGCAGTTCTTC | CSVGSLAGRPRGEQFF
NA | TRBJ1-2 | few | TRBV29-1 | TGCAGCGTTGAAGAGCAGGCCCTGGTCTTAAACTATGGCTACACCTTC | CSVEEQALVLNYGYTF
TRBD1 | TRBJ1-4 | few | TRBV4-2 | TGTGCCAGCATGGCGGGACAGGGTTGGATTTTT | CASMAGQGWIF
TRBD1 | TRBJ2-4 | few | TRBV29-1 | TGCAGCGTGGGAAACCCTTACCGGGGACAGGGGAACATTCTGGCCAAAAACATTCAGTACTTC | CSVGNPYRGQGNILAKNIQYF
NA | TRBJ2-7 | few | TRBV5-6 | TGTGCCAGCAGCGGTGACTTCTACGAGCAGTACTTC | CASSGDFYEQYF
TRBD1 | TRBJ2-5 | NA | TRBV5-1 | TGCGCCAGCAGCCCGGGACAGGGCCAATTCAGAGAGACCCAGTACTTC | CASSPGQGQFRETQYF
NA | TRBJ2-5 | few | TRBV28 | TGTGCCAGCAGTTTTTGGGAGTCCCAAGAGACCCAGTACTTC | CASSFWESQETQYF
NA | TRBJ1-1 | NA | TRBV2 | TGTGCCAGCAGTCTCGACACAGGGATAATGACTGAAGCTTTCTTT | CASSLDTGIMTEAFF
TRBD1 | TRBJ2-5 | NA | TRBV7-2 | TGTGCCAGCAGCTTAGCCCCGGGACAGCCGGGGACCCAGTACTTC | CASSLAPGQPGTQYF
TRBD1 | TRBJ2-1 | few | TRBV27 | TGTGCCAGCAGTTCCGGACAGGGTGTCTACAATGAGCAGTTCTTC | CASSSGQGVYNEQFF
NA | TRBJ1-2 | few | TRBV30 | TGTGCCTGGAGTGTTAAGGGGTATGGCTACACCTTC | CAWSVKGYGYTF
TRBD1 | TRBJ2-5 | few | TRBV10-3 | TGTGCCATCAGAACAAACACAGGGGGCGAAGAGACCCAGTACTTC | CAIRTNTGGEETQYF
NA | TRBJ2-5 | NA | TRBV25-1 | TGTGCCAGCAGTTTGGGCAGGGCGAAGACCCAGTACTTC | CASSLGRAKTQYF
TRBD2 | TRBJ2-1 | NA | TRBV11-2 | TGTGCCAGCAGCTTAGCGGGCCGAGGGAGGGATGAGCAGTTCTTC | CASSLAGRGRDEQFF